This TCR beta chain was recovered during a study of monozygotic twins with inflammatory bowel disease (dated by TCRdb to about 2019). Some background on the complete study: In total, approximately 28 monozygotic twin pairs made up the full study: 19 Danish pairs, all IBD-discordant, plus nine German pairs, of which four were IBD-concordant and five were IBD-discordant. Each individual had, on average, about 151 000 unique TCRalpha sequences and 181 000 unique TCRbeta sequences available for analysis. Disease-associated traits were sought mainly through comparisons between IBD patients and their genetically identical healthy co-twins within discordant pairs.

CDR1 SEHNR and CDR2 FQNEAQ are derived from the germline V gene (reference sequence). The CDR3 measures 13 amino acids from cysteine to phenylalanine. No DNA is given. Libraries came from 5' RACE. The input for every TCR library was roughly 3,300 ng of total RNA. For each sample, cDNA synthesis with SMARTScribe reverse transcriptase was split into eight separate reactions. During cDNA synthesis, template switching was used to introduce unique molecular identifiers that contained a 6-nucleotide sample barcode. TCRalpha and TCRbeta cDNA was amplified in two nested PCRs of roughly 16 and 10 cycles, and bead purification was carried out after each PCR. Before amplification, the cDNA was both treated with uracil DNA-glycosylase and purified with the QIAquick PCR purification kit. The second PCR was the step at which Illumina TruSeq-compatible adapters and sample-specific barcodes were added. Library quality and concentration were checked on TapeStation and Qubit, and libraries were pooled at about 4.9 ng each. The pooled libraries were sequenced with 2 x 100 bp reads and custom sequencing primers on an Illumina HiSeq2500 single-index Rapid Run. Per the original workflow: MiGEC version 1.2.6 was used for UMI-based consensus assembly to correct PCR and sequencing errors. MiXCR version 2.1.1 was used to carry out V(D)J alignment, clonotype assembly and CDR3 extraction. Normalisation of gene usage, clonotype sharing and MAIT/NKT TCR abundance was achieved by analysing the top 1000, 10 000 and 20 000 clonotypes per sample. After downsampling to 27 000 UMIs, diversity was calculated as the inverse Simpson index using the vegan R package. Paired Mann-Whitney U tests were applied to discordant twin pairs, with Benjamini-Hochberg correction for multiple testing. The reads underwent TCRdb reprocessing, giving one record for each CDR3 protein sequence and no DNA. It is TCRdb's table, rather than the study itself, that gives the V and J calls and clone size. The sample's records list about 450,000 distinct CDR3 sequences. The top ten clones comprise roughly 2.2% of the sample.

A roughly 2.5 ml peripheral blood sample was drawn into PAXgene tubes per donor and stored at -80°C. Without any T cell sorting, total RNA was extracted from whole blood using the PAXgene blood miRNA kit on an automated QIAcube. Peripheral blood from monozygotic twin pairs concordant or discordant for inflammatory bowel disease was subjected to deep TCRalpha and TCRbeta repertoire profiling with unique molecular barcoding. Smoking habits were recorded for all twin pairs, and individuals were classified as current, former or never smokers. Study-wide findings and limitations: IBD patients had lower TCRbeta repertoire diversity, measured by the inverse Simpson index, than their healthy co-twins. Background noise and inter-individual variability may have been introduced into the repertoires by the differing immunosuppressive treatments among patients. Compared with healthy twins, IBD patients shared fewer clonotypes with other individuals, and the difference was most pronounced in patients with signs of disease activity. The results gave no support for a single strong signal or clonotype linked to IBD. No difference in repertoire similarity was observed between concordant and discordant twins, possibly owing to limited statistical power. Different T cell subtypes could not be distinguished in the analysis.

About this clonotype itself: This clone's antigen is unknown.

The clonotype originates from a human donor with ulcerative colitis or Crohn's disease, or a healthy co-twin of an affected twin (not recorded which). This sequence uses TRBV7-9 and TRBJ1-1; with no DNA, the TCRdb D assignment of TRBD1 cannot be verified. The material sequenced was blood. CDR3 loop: CASSQQGGTEAFF. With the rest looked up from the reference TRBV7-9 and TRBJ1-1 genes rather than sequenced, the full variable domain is DTGVSQNPRHKITKRGQNVTFRCDPISEHNRLYWYRQTLGQGPEFLTYFQNEAQLEKSRLLSDRFSAERPKGSFSTLEIQRTEQGDSAMYLCASSQQGGTEAFFGQGTRLTVV.